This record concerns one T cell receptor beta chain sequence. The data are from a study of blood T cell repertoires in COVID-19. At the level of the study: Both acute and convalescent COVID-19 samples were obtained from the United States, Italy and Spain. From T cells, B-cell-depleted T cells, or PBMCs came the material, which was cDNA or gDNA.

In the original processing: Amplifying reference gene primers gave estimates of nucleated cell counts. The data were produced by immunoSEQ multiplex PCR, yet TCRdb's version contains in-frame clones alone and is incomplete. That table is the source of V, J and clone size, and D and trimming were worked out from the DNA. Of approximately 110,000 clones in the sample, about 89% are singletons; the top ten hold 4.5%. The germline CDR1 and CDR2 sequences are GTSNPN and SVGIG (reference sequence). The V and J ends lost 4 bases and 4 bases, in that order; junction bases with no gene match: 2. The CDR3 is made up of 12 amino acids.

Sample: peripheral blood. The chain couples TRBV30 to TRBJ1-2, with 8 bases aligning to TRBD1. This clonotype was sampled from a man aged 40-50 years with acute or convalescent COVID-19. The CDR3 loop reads CAWTTGGYGYTF. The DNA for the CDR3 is TGTGCCTGGACCACAGGGGGCTATGGCTACACCTTC.